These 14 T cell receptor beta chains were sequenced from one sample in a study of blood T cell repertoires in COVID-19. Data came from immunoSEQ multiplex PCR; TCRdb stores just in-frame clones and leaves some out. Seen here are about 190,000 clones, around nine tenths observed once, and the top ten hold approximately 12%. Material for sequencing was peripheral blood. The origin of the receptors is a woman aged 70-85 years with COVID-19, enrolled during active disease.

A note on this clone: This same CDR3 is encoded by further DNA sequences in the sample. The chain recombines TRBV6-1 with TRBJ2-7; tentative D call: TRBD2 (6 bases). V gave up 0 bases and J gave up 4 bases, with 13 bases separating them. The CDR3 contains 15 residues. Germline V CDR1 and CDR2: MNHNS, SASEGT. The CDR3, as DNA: TGTGCCAGCAGTGAAGCGCAGGGAGGAGGTTACGAGCAGTACTTC. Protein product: CASSEAQGGGYEQYF.

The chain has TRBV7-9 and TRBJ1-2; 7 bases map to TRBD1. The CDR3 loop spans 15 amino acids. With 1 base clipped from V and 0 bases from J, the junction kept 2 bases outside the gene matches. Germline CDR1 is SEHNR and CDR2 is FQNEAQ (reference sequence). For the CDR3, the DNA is TGTGCCAGCAGCTTAGTGCAGGGGGCTAACTATGGCTACACCTTC. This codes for CASSLVQGANYGYTF.

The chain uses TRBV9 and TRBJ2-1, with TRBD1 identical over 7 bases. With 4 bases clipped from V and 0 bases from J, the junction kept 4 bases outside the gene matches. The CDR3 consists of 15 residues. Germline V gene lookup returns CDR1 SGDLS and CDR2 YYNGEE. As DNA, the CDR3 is TGTGCCAGCAGCCGACAGGGTTACTCCTACAATGAGCAGTTCTTC. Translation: CASSRQGYSYNEQFF.

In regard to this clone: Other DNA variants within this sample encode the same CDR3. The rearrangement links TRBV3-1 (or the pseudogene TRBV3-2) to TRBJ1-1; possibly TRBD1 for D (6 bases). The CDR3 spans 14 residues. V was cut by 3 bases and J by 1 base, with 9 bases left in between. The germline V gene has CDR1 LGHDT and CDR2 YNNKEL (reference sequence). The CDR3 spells CASSQRGGNTEAFF. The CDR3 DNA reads TGTGCCAGCAGCCAGAGAGGGGGGAACACTGAAGCTTTCTTT.

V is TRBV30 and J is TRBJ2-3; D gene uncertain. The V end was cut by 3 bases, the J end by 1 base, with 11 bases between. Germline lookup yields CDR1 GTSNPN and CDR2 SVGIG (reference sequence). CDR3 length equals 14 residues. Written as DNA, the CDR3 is TGTGCCTGGAGGGTACACGTGGGCACAGATACGCAGTATTTT. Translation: CAWRVHVGTDTQYF.

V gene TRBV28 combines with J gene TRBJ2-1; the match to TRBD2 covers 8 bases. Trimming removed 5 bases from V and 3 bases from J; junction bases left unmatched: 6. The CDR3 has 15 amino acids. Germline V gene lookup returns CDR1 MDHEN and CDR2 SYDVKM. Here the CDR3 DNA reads TGTGCCAGCAGTCCAGCGGGGGCGGGCTACAATGAGCAGTTCTTC. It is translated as CASSPAGAGYNEQFF.

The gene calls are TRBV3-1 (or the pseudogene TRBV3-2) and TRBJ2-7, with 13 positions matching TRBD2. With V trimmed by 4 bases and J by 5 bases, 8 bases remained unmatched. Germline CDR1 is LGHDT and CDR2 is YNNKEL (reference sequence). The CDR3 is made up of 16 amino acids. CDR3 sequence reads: CASSPWTSGSADEQYF. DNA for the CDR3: TGTGCCAGCAGCCCATGGACTAGCGGGAGTGCTGACGAGCAGTACTTC.

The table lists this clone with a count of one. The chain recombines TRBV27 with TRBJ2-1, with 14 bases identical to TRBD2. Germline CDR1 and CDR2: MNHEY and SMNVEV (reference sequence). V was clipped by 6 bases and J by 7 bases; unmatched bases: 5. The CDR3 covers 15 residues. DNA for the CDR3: TGTGCCAGCAGGGGACTAGCGGGAGTGGAAAATGAGCAGTTCTTC. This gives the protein CASRGLAGVENEQFF.

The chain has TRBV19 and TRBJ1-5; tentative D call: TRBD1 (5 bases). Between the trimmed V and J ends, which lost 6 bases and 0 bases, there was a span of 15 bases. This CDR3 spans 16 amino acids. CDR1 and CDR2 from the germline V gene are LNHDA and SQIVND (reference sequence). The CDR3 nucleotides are TGTGCCAGTAGCCACGACAGAGTTTATAGCAATCAGCCCCAGCATTTT. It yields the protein CASSHDRVYSNQPQHF.

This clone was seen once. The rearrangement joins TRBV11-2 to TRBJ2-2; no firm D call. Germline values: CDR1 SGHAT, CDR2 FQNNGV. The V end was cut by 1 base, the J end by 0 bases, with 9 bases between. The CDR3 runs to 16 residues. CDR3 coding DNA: TGTGCCAGCAGCTTAGTAGTTGGAGCGAACACCGGGGAGCTGTTTTTT. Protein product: CASSLVVGANTGELFF.

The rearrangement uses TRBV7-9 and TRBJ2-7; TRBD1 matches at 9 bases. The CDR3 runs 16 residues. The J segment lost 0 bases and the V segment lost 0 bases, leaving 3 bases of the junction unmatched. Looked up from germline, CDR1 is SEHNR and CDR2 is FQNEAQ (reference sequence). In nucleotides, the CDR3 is TGTGCCAGCAGCTTAGCTGGGACAGGGACCTCCTACGAGCAGTACTTC. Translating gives CASSLAGTGTSYEQYF.

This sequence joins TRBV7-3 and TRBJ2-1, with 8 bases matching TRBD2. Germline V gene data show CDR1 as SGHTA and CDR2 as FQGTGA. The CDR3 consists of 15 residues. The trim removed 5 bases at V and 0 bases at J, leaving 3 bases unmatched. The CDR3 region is CASSASGSSYNEQFF. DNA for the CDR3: TGTGCCAGCAGCGCCAGCGGGAGCTCCTACAATGAGCAGTTCTTC.

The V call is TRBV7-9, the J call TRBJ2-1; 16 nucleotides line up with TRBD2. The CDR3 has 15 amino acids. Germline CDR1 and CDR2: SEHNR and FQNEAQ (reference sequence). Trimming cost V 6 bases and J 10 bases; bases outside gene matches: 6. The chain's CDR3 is CASSTGLAGGGEQFF. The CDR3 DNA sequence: TGTGCCAGCAGTACGGGACTAGCGGGAGGGGGGGAGCAGTTCTTC. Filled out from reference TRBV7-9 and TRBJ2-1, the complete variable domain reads DTGVSQNPRHKITKRGQNVTFRCDPISEHNRLYWYRQTLGQGPEFLTYFQNEAQLEKSRLLSDRFSAERPKGSFSTLEIQRTEQGDSAMYLCASSTGLAGGGEQFFGPGTRLTVL.

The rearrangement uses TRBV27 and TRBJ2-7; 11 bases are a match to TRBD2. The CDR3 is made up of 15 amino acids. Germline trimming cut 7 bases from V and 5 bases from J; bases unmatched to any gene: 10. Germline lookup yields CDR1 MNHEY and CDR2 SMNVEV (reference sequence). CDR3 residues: CASTVAGGPRNEQYF. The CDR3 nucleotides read TGTGCCAGCACCGTAGCGGGAGGGCCGCGGAACGAGCAGTACTTC.